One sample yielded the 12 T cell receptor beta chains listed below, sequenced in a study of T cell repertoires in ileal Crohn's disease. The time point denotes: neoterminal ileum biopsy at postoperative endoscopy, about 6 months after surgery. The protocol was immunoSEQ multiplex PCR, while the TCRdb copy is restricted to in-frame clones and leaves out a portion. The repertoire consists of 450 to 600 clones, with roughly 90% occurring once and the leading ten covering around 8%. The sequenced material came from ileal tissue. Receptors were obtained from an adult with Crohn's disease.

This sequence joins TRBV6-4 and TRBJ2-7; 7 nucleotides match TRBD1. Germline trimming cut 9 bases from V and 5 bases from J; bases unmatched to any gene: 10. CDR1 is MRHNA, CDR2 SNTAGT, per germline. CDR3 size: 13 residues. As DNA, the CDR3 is TGTGCCAGTCGGTTAGGGGACAGTGACGAGCAGTACGTC. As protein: CASRLGDSDEQYV.

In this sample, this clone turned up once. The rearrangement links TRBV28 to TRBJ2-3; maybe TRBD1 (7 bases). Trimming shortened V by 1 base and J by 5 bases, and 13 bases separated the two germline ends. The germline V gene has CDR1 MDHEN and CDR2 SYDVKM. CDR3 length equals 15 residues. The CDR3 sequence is CASSLSQGGIDTQYF. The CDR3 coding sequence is TGTGCCAGCAGTTTATCGCAGGGGGGTATAGATACGCAGTATTTT.

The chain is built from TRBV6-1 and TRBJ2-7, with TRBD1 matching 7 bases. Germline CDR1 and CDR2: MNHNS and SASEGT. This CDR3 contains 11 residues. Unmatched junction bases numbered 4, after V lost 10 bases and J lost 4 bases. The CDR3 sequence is CAIGTVYEQYF. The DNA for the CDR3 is TGTGCCATAGGGACAGTTTACGAGCAGTACTTC.

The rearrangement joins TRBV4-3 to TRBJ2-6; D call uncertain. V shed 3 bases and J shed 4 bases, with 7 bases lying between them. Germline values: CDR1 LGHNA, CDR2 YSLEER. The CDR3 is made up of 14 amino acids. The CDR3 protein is CASSQWVGANVLTF. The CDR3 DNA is TGCGCCAGCAGCCAGTGGGTAGGGGCCAACGTCCTGACTTTC.

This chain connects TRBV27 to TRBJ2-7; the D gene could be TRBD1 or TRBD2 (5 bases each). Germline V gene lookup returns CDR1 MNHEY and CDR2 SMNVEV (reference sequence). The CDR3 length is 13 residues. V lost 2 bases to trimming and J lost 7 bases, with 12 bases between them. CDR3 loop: CASSLTGSGEQYV. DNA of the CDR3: TGTGCCAGCAGTTTAACAGGTTCGGGGGAGCAGTACGTC.

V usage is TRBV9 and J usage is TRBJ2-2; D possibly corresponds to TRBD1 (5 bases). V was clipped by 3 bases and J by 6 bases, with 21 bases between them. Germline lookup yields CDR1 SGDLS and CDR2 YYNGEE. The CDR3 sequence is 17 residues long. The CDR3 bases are TGTGCCAGCAGCGCAGCTCTGGGGCCTGATTATCCCGGGGAGCTGTTTTTT. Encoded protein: CASSAALGPDYPGELFF.

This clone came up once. This chain's CDR3 is CASSYSRDLYYEQYF. In DNA, the CDR3 is TGTGCCAGCAGTTACTCCCGGGACCTATACTACGAGCAGTACTTC. The chain employs TRBV6-5 and TRBJ2-7; D may match TRBD1 or TRBD2 (5 bases each). Trimming stripped 0 bases from V and 3 bases from J, with 12 bases between. This CDR3 comprises 15 residues. CDR1 and CDR2 from the germline V gene are MNHEY and SVGAGI.

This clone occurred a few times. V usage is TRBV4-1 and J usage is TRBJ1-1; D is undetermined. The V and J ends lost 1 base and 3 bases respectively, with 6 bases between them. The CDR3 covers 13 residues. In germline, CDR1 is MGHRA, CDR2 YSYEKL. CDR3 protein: CASSQVFDTEAFF. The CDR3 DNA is TGCGCCAGCAGCCAAGTTTTTGACACTGAAGCTTTCTTT.

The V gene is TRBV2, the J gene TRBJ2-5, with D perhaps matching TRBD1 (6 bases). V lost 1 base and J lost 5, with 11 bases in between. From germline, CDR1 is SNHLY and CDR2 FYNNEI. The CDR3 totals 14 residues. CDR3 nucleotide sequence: TGTGCCAGCAGTGAAGTGGACAGAAGGGAGACCCAGTACTTC. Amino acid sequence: CASSEVDRRETQYF.

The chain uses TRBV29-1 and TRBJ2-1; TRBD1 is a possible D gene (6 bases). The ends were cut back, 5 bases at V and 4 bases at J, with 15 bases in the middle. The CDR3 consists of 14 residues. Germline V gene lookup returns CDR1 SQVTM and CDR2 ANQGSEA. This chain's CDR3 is CSVSQGGSYNEQFF. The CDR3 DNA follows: TGCAGCGTTTCTCAAGGGGGATCGTACAATGAGCAGTTCTTC.

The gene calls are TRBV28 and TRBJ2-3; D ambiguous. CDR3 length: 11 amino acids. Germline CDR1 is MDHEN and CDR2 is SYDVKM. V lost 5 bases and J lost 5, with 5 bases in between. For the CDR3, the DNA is TGTGCCAGCAGTCAGGTAGATACGCAGTATTTT. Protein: CASSQVDTQYF.

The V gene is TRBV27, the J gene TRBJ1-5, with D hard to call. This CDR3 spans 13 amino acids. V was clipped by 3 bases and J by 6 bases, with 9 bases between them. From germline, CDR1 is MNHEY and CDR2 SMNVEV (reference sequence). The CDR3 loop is CASSFQVGQPQHF. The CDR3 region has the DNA TGTGCCAGCAGTTTCCAGGTGGGTCAGCCCCAGCATTTT.